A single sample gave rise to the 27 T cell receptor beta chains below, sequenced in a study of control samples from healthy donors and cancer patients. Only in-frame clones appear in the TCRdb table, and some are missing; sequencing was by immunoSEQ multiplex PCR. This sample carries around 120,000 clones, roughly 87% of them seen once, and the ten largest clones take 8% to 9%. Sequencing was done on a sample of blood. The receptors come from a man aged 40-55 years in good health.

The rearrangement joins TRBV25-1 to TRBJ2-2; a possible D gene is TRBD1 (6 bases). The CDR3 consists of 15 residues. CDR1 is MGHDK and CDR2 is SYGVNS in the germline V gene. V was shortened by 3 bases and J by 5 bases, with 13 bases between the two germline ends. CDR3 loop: CASSDGVTGTGELFF. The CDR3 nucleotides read TGTGCCAGCAGTGACGGGGTTACAGGGACCGGGGAGCTGTTTTTT.

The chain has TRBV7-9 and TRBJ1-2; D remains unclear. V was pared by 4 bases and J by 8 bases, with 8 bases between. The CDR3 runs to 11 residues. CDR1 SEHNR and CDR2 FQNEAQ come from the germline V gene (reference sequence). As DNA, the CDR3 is TGTGCCAGCAGCTCCCCTAGGGGCTACACCTTC. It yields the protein CASSSPRGYTF.

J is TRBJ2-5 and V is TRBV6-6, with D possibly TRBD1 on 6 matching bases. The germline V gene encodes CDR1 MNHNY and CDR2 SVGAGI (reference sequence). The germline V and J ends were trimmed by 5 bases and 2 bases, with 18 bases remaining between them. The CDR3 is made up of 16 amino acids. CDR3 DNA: TGTGCCAGCAGTCCCGAACAGGGCGTGGGACAAGAGACCCAGTACTTC. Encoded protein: CASSPEQGVGQETQYF.

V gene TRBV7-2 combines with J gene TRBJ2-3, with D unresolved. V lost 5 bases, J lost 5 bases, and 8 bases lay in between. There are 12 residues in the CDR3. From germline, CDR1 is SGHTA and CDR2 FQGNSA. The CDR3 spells CASSRAGDTQYF. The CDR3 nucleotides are TGTGCCAGCAGCCGAGCTGGAGATACGCAGTATTTT.

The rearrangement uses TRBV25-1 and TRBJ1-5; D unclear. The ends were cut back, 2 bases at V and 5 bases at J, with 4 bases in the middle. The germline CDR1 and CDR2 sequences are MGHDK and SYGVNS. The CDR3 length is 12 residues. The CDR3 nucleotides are TGTGCCAGCAGTGAACCCGATCAGCCCCAGCATTTT. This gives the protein CASSEPDQPQHF.

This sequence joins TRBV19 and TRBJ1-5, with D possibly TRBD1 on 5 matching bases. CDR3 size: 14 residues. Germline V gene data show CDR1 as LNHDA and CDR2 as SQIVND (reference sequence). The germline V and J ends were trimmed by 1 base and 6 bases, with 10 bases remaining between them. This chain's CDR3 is CASSIVRGGQPQHF. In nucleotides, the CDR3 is TGTGCCAGTAGTATAGTAAGGGGAGGTCAGCCCCAGCATTTT.

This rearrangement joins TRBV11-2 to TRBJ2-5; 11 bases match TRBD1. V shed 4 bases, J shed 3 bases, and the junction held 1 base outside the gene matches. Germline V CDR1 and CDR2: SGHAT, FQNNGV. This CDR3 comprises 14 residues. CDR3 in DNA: TGTGCCAGCAGCTGGGGACAGGGGGAAGAGACCCAGTACTTC. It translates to CASSWGQGEETQYF.

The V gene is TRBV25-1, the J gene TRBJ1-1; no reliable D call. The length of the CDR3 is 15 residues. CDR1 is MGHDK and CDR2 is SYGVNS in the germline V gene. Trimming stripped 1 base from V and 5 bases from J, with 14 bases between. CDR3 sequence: CASSEFRQAQTEAFF. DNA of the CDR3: TGTGCCAGCAGTGAATTTAGGCAGGCCCAAACTGAAGCTTTCTTT.

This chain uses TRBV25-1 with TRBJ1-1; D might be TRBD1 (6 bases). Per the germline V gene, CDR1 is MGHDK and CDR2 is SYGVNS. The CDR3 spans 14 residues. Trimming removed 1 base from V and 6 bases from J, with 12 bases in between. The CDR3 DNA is TGTGCCAGCAGTGAATTGGGAAGGGGGTCTGAAGCTTTCTTT. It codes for CASSELGRGSEAFF.

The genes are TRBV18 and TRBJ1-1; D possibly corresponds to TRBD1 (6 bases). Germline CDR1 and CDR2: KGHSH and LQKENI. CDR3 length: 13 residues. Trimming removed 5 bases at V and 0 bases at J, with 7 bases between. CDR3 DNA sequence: TGTGCCAGCTCAGAGGGGGTGAACACTGAAGCTTTCTTT. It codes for CASSEGVNTEAFF.

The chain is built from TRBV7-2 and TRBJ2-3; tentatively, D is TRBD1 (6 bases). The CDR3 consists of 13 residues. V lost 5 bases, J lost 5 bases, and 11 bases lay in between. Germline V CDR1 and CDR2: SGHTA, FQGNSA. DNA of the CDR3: TGTGCCAGCAGCCCCAGGGGTGTAGATACGCAGTATTTT. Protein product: CASSPRGVDTQYF.

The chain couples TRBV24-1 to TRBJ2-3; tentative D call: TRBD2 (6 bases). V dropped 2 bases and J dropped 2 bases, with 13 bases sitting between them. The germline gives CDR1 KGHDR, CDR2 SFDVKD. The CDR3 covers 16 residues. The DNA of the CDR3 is TGTGCCACCAGTGATTATAAAGCGGGCTCCACAGATACGCAGTATTTT. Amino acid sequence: CATSDYKAGSTDTQYF.

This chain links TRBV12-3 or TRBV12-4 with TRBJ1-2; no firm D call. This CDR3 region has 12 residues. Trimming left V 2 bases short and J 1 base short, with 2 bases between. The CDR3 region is CASSLFNYGYTF. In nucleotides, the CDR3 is TGTGCCAGCAGTTTATTTAACTATGGCTACACCTTC.

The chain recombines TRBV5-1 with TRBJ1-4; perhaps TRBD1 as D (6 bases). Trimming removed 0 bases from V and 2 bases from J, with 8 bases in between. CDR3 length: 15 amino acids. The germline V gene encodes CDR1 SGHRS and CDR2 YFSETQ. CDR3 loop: CASSLGRGTNEKLFF. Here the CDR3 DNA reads TGCGCCAGCAGCTTGGGAAGGGGGACTAATGAAAAACTGTTTTTT.

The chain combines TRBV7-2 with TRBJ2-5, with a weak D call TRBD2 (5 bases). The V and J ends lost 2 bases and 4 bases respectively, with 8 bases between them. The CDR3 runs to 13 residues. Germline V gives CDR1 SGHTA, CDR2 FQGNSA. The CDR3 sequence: CASSLRGPETQYF. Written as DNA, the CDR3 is TGTGCCAGCAGCTTACGGGGTCCAGAGACCCAGTACTTC.

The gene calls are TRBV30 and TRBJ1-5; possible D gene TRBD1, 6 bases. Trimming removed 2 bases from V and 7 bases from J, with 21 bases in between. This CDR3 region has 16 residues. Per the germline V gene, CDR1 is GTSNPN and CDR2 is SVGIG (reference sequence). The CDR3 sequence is CAWSSSPQGLNQPQHF. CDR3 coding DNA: TGTGCCTGGAGTTCTTCACCACAGGGTTTGAACCAGCCCCAGCATTTT.

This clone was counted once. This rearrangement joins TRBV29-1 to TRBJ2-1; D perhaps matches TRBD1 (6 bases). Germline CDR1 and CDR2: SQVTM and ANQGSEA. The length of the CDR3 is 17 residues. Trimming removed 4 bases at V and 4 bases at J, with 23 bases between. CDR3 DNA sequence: TGCAGCGTTGCTCTCTCCCGGATGGGGGCCCAGTACAATGAGCAGTTCTTC. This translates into CSVALSRMGAQYNEQFF.

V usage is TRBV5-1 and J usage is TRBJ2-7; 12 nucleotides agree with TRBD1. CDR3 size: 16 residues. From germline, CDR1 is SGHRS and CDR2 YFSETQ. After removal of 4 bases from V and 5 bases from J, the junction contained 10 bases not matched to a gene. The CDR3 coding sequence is TGCGCCAGCAGCCCCCCCTCCGGGACAGGGGGCGACGAGCAGTACTTC. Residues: CASSPPSGTGGDEQYF.

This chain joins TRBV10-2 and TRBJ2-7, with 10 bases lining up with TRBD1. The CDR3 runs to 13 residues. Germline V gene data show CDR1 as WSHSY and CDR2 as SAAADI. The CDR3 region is CATEWTGGYEQYF. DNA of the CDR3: TGCGCTACCGAATGGACAGGGGGCTACGAGCAGTACTTC.

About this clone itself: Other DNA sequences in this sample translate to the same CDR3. CDR3 amino acids: CASSLDRTEAFF. The DNA of the CDR3 is TGTGCCAGCAGCTTAGATCGGACTGAAGCTTTCTTT. The chain links TRBV11-3 to TRBJ1-1; D unclear. The CDR3 consists of 12 residues. Germline V lookup: CDR1 SGHNT, CDR2 YENEEA. V lost 0 bases, J lost 5 bases, and 4 bases lay in between.

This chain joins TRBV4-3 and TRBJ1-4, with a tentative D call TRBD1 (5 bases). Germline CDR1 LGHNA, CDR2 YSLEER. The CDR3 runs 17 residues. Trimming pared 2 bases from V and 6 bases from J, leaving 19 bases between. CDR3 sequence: CASSQLMSQGLYEKLFF. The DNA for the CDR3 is TGCGCCAGCAGCCAACTGATGTCGCAGGGTCTTTATGAAAAACTGTTTTTT.

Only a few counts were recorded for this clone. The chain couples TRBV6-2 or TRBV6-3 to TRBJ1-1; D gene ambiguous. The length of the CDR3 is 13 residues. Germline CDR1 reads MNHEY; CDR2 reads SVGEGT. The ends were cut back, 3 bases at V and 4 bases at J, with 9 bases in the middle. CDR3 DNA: TGTGCCAGCAGTTATCTGGGGTTCACTGAAGCTTTCTTT. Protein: CASSYLGFTEAFF.

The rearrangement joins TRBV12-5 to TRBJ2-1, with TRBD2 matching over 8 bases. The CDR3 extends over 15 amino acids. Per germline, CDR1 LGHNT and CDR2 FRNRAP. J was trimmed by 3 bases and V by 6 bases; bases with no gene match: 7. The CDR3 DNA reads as TGTGCTAGTGGCCTCGGACTAGCTAACTACAATGAGCAGTTCTTC. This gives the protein CASGLGLANYNEQFF.

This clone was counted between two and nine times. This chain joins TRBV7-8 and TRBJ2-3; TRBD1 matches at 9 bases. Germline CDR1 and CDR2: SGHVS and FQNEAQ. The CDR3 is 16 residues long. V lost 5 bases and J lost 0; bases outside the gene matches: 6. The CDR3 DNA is TGTGCCAGCAGCATCCCGGACAGGGGAAGCACAGATACGCAGTATTTT. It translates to CASSIPDRGSTDTQYF.

CDR3 DNA: TGTGCCAGCAGTAAGGGACAGGGCCCTTACAATGAGCAGTTCTTC. Translated, it gives CASSKGQGPYNEQFF. The chain uses TRBV27 and TRBJ2-1, with TRBD1 matching over 9 bases. The CDR3 sequence is 15 residues long. Per germline, CDR1 MNHEY and CDR2 SMNVEV (reference sequence). J gave up 4 bases and V 5 bases, and 6 bases lay outside the gene matches.

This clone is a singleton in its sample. The CDR3 loop reads CACRLAGGPADTQYF. The DNA for the CDR3 is TGTGCCTGCCGACTAGCGGGGGGGCCAGCAGATACGCAGTATTTT. The gene calls are TRBV30 and TRBJ2-3; 14 bases agree with TRBD2. V shed 6 bases, J shed 4 bases, and the junction held 6 bases outside the gene matches. The germline CDR1 and CDR2 sequences are GTSNPN and SVGIG (reference sequence). CDR3 length: 15 amino acids.

The DNA for the CDR3 is TGCGCCAGCAGCCAAGAAGGGGATGGAGAGACCCAGTACTTC. Translation: CASSQEGDGETQYF. V usage is TRBV4-1 and J usage is TRBJ2-5, with D maybe TRBD1 (5 bases). V shed 0 bases and J shed 4 bases, with 9 bases lying between them. This CDR3 region has 14 residues. CDR1 and CDR2 (germline): MGHRA, YSYEKL.